This TCR beta chain originates from a study of blood T cells in healthy people across ages. The authors ran a second PCR of roughly 6 to 12 cycles using a sample-barcoded 5' primer and a J-beta primer mix. TCRdb itself ran the 5' RACE reads through MiXCR, one entry per CDR3 protein. The sample shows more than 500,000 distinct CDR3 sequences, 27% of them seen only once. Trimming cost V 2 bases and J 7 bases, with 14 bases left between them. This CDR3 region has 14 residues. CDR1 is MNHEY and CDR2 is SVGEGT in the germline V gene. The clonotype was recovered from a woman in her 70s in good health. The sequenced sample was blood. The gene calls are TRBV6-2 or TRBV6-3 and TRBJ2-5; no reliable D call. The CDR3 DNA reads as TGTGCCAGCAGTTACCGAGGATCTTTCGGGACCCAGTACTTC. It translates to CASSYRGSFGTQYF.